This T cell receptor beta chain appears in the sequencing data of a study of blood T cell repertoires in COVID-19 (dated by TCRdb to between 2020 and 2021). In the study overall: The collaborator samples originated in the United States, Italy and Spain and spanned the acute and convalescent phases of COVID-19. The prospective study material was composed of cDNA or gDNA derived from T cells, B-cell-depleted T cells, or PBMCs. Subjects who had been exposed to COVID-19, were actively infected with it, or had recovered from it provided the deeply sampled blood TCRbeta repertoires that made up the dataset. The repertoires were released in a freely available public database meant as a resource for research on the immune response to SARS-CoV-2. The samples were drawn from the first 160 participants of the ongoing ImmuneRACE study and from some 1,300 subjects provided by 6 global collaborators. Sample metadata almost always included a de-identified subject ID, COVID-19 status, age in years and sex. Where available, HLA class I and class II types were obtained from metadata supplied by the sample provider rather than from assay-based typing. Broader findings and caveats from the paper: The quantity of clinical and demographic metadata differed by source and by participant and was supplied without curation.

Spanning cysteine to phenylalanine, the CDR3 consists of 15 amino acids. Only CDR3 DNA is held: 45 bases, read in frame from base 1. As encoded in the germline V gene, CDR1 is SGHTA while CDR2 is FQGNSA. Trimming accounts for 3 bases at V and 3 bases at J, while the number of junction bases matched to no gene is 8. TCRbeta CDR3 regions were amplified from genomic DNA using the immunoSEQ Assay, a bias-controlled multiplex PCR. In the authors' own workflow: Nucleated cell counts per sample were estimated from amplification of reference gene primers within the assay. Sequence reads were collapsed and filtered to measure the absolute abundance of every unique TCRbeta CDR3 rearrangement. For each sample, productive Simpson clonality was calculated as the square root of Simpson's diversity index across productive rearrangements. TCRdb carries this immuneACCESS record with in-frame sequences only. Its versions omit some clonotypes, under half of them owing to an unresolved V gene in the studies checked, with the rest unexplained. D and trimming were read from the DNA, whereas the V and J calls and clone size are those reported in that table. The sample yields 65,000 to 85,000 clones; 90% to 95% were counted once. 5.8% of the sample lies in the top ten.

About this clone itself: Its target antigen remains unknown. Qualities for individual bases were not recorded, and no much larger clone is one base off.

Collaborating institutions collected whole blood in K2EDTA tubes following their own protocols. For TCRbeta analysis, collaborators shipped samples in one of three forms: frozen whole blood, isolated PBMCs, or DNA extracted from either of those sample types. In this chain, TRBV7-2 is recombined with TRBJ2-7, with 7 junctional bases fitting TRBD2. The clonotype comes from a human donor in a cohort sampled during active COVID-19. The source material was peripheral blood. The DNA reads as follows: TGTGCCAGCAGCTTTACGAGCGGGGAGAACTACGAGCAGTACTTC. It codes for CASSFTSGENYEQYF.